The present entry profiles one T cell receptor (beta chain) with its context. This sample was included in a study of blood T cell repertoires in COVID-19. About the research overall: Whether acute or convalescent, the COVID-19 samples came from the United States, Italy and Spain. PBMCs, B-cell-depleted T cells, or T cells were the source of the cDNA or gDNA that made up the material.

Original processing methods: By means of reference gene primer amplification, nucleated cell counts were estimated. Clones were sequenced by immunoSEQ multiplex PCR, and TCRdb holds only the in-frame ones, with some missing. V and J calls and clone size come straight from that table; D and trimming were deduced from the DNA. The table shows roughly 68,000 clones, with about 91% occurring only once. The sample comprised peripheral blood. This receptor was identified in a woman in her 70s with acute or convalescent COVID-19.

The CDR3 DNA is TGCAGCGTTGAGGGCCTCACTGGGTATGGCTACACCTTC. This codes for CSVEGLTGYGYTF. The chain is built from TRBV29-1 and TRBJ1-2; the D is unclear. Deletions cut 3 bases from V and 5 bases from J, with 13 bases between. The CDR3 is made up of 13 amino acids. Looked up from germline, CDR1 is SQVTM and CDR2 is ANQGSEA.